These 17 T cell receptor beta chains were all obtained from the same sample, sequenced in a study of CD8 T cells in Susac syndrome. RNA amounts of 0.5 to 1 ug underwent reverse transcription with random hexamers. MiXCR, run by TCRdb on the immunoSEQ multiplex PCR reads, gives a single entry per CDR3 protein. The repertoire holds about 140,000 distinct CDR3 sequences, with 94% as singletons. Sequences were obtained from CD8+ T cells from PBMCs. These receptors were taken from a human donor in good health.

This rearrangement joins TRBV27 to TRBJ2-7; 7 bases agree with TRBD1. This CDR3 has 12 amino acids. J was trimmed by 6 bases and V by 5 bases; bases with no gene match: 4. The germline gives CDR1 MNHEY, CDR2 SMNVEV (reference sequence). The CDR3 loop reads CASSNRGLEQYF. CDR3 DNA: TGTGCCAGCAGTAATAGGGGGCTCGAGCAGTACTTC.

CDR3 nucleotides: TGCAGCGTCCTTACAGGGGATGAGCAGTTCTTC. This translates into CSVLTGDEQFF. The chain uses TRBV29-1 and TRBJ2-1; the match to TRBD1 covers 7 bases. The CDR3 extends over 11 amino acids. V was clipped by 6 bases and J by 8 bases; unmatched bases: 4. Germline V CDR1 and CDR2: SQVTM, ANQGSEA.

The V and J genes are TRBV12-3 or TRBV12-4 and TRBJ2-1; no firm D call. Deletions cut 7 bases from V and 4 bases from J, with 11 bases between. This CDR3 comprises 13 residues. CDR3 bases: TGTGCCAGCACCCTCCCTGAGTACAATGAGCAGTTCTTC. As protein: CASTLPEYNEQFF.

The CDR3 bases are TGTGCCAGCAGCCAAGTGGGACAGAACACAGATACGCAGTATTTT. Translated: CASSQVGQNTDTQYF. J is TRBJ2-3 and V is TRBV7-9; 7 bases fit TRBD1. The CDR3 is 15 amino acids. CDR1 SEHNR and CDR2 FQNEAQ come from the germline V gene (reference sequence). V shed 5 bases and J 2 bases; nucleotides not matched to a gene: 7. The complete variable domain, with remaining parts taken from reference TRBV7-9 and TRBJ2-3, reads DTGVSQNPRHKITKRGQNVTFRCDPISEHNRLYWYRQTLGQGPEFLTYFQNEAQLEKSRLLSDRFSAERPKGSFSTLEIQRTEQGDSAMYLCASSQVGQNTDTQYFGPGTRLTVL.

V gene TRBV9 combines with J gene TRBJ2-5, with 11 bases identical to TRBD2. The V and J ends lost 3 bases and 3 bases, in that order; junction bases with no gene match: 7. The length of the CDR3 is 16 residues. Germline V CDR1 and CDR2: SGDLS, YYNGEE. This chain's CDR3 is CASSGFSGRAKETQYF. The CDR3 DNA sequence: TGTGCCAGCAGCGGATTTAGCGGGAGGGCCAAAGAGACCCAGTACTTC. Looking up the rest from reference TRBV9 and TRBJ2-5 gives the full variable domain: DSGVTQTPKHLITATGQRVTLRCSPRSGDLSVYWYQQSLDQGLQFLIQYYNGEERAKGNILERFSAQQFPDLHSELNLSSLELGDSALYFCASSGFSGRAKETQYFGPGTRLLVL.

The CDR3 reads CASSRGGDKEAFF. Here the CDR3 DNA reads TGTGCCAGCAGCCGGGGAGGGGACAAGGAAGCTTTCTTT. The rearrangement links TRBV9 to TRBJ1-1; D is possibly TRBD1 (6 bases). Germline V lookup: CDR1 SGDLS, CDR2 YYNGEE. CDR3 length: 13 amino acids. The V end lost 4 bases, the J end lost 8 bases, and 15 bases lay between the germline ends.

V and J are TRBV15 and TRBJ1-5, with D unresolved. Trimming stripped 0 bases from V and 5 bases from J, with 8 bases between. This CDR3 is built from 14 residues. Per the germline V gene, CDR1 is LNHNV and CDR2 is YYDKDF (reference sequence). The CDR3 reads CATSRDRGYQPQHF. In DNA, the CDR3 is TGTGCCACCAGCAGAGATCGGGGTTATCAGCCCCAGCATTTT.

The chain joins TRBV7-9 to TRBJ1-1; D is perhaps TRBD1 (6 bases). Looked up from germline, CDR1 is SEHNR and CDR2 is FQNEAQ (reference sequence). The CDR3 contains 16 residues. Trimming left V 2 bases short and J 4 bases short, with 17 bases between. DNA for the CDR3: TGTGCCAGCAGCTTATTCAGGGGCTCTAGTTCCACTGAAGCTTTCTTT. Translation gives CASSLFRGSSSTEAFF.

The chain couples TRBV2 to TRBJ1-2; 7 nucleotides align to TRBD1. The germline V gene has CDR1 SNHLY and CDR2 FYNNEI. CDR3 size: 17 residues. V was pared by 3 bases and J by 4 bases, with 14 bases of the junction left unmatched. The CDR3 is CASSETSSGTAVYGYTF. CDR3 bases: TGTGCCAGCAGTGAGACATCTTCCGGGACAGCTGTCTATGGCTACACCTTC.

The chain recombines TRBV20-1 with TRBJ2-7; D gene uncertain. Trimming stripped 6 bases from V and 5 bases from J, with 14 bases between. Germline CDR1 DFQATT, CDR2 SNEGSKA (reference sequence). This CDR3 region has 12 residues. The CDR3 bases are TGCAGTGCCTGGACGGCTCAAGACGAGCAGTACTTC. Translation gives CSAWTAQDEQYF.

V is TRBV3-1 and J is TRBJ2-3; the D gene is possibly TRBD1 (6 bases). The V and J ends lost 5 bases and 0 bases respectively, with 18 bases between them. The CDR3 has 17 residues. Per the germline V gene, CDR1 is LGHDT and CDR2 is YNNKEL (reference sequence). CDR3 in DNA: TGTGCCAGCAGCGGAAGAAGGGGGAGCCCTAGCACAGATACGCAGTATTTT. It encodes CASSGRRGSPSTDTQYF.

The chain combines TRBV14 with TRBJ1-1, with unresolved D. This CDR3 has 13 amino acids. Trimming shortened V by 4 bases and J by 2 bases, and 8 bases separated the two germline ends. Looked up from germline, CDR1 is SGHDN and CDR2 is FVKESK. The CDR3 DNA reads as TGTGCCAGCAGCCCGGGTCAAAACACTGAAGCTTTCTTT. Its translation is CASSPGQNTEAFF.

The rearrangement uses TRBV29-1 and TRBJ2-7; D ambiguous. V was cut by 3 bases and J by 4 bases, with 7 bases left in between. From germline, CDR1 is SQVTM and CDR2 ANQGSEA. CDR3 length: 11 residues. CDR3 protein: CSVDSGYEQYF. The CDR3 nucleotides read TGCAGCGTTGATAGTGGATACGAGCAGTACTTC.

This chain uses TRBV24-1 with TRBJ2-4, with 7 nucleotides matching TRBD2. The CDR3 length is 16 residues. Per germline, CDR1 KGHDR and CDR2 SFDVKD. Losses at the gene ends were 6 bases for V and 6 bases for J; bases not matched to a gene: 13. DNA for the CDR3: TGTGCCACCAGTTCCGTACGTTCCTCGGGAGGAAACATTCAGTACTTC. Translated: CATSSVRSSGGNIQYF.

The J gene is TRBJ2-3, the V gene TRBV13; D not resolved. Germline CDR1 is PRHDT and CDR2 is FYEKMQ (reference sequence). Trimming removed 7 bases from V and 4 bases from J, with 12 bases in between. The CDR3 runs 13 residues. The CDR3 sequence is CASKVRSADTQYF. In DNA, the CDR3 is TGTGCCAGCAAAGTCCGATCGGCAGATACGCAGTATTTT.

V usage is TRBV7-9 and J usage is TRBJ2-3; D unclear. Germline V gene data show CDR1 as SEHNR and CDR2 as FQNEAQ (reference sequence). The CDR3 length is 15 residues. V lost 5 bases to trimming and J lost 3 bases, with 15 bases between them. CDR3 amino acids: CASSPTLDSTDTQYF. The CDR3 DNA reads TGTGCCAGCAGCCCTACACTTGATTCTACAGATACGCAGTATTTT.

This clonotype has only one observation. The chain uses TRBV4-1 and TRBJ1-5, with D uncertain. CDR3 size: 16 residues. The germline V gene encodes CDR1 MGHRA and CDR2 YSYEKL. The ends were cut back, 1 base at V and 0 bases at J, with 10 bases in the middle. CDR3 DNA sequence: TGCGCCAGCAGCCAAGTTGACTCGGGTAGCAATCAGCCCCAGCATTTT. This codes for CASSQVDSGSNQPQHF.